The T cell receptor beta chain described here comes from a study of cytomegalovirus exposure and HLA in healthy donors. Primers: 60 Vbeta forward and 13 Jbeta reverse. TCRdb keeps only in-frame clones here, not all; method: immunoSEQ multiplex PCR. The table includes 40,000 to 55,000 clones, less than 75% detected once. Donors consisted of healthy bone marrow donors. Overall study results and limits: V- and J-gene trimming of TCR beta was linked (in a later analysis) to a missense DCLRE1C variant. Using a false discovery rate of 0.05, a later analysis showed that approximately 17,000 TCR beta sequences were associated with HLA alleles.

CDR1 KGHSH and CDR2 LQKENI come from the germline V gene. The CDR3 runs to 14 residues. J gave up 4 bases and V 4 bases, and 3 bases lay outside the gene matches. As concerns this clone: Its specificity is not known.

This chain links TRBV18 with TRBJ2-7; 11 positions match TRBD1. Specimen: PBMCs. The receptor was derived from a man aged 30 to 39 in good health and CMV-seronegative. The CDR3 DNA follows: TGTGCCAGCTCACTTGGACAGGGGGCTTACGAGCAGTACTTC. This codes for CASSLGQGAYEQYF.